The source of this T cell receptor (beta chain) is a study of blood T cells in healthy people across ages. The CDR3 runs 15 residues. Trimming left V 2 bases short and J 0 bases short, with 10 bases between. Germline CDR1 SGHTA, CDR2 FQGNSA. The second PCR ran roughly 6 to 11 cycles with a sample-barcoded 5' primer and J-beta primers. TCRdb fed the 5' RACE reads into MiXCR, producing one record per CDR3 protein. The sample has around 600,000 distinct CDR3 sequences, 40% to 50% seen once. The chain has TRBV7-2 and TRBJ2-5, with D uncertain. The sequence derives from an older man in good health. The sequenced material came from blood. This CDR3 reads CASSLWFTNQETQYF. The CDR3 DNA reads TGTGCCAGCAGCTTATGGTTTACAAACCAAGAGACCCAGTACTTC. Filled out from reference TRBV7-2 and TRBJ2-5, the complete variable domain reads GAGVSQSPSNKVTEKGKDVELRCDPISGHTALYWYRQSLGQGLEFLIYFQGNSAPDKSGLPSDRFSAERTGGSVSTLTIQRTQQEDSAVYLCASSLWFTNQETQYFGPGTRLLVL.